The clone carrying this TCR beta chain was recorded only once. Its cognate antigen is unknown. V lost 4 bases, J lost 8 bases, and 4 bases stayed unmatched. The CDR3 totals 14 residues. Germline lookup yields CDR1 SGHRS and CDR2 YFSETQ. This table comes from immunoSEQ multiplex PCR, and its TCRdb copy is limited to in-frame clones, with some not included. This table has 69,000 or so clones, 65% to 90% appearing once. The data stem from a study of OX40 agonist ivuxolimab in advanced cancers. The study's findings and limits: Among expanded peripheral T cells, antigen specificity went undetermined.

The sequences come from CD4+ or CD8+ T cells sorted from blood, collected in a trial of the OX40 agonist ivuxolimab. The gene calls are TRBV5-1 and TRBJ1-6; 9 bases line up with TRBD1. This clonotype originated in an adult with an advanced solid tumor such as melanoma, head and neck, liver or kidney cancer. CDR3 coding DNA: TGCGCCAGCAGCGTGGGACAGGGTGATTCACCCCTCCACTTT. Its translation is CASSVGQGDSPLHF.